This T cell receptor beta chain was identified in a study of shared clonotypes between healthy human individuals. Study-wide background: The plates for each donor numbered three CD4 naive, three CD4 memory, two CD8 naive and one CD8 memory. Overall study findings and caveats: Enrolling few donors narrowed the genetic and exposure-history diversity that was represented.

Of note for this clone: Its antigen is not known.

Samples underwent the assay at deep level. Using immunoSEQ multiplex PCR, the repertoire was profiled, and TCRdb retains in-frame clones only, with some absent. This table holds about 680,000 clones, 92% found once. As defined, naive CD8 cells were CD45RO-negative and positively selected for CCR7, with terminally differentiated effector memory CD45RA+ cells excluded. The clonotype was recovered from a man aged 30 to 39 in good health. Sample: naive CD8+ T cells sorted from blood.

CDR3 loop: CASWSGTDTQYF. In DNA form, the CDR3 reads TGTGCCAGCTGGTCCGGCACAGATACGCAGTATTTT. The chain employs TRBV28 and TRBJ2-3, with D hard to call. The CDR3 consists of 12 residues. Between the trimmed V and J ends, which lost 8 bases and 1 base, there was a span of 7 bases. Germline V gives CDR1 MDHEN, CDR2 SYDVKM.